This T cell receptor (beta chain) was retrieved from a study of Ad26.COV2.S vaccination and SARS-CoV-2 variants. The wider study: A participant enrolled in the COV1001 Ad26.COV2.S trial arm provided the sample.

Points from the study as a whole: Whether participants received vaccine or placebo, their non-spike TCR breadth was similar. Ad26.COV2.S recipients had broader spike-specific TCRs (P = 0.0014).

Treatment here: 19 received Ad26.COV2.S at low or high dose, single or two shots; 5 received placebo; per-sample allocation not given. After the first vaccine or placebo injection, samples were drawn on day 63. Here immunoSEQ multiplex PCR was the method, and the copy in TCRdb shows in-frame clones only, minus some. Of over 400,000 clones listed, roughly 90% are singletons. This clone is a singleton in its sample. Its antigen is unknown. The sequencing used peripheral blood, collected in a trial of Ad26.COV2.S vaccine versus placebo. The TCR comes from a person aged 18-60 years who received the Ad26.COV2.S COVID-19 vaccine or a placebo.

Here the CDR3 reads CASSPMPSNQPQHF. For the CDR3, the DNA is TGCGCCAGCAGCCCTATGCCCAGCAATCAGCCCCAGCATTTT. The V gene is TRBV5-1, the J gene TRBJ1-5; D is undetermined. CDR1 and CDR2 from the germline V gene are SGHRS and YFSETQ. The CDR3 is 14 amino acids. Between the trimmed V and J ends, which lost 4 bases and 1 base, there was a span of 9 bases.